This T cell receptor (beta chain) was retrieved from a study of neoadjuvant nivolumab and ipilimumab in lung cancer. Notes on the study in general: Only two of four nivolumab-treated tumors gained richness and clonality by surgery.

In regard to this clone: Its antigen remains unidentified.

Repertoires were generated with immunoSEQ multiplex PCR, while TCRdb's copy carries only in-frame clones and drops some. This table has approximately 40,000 clones, roughly nine tenths appearing once. The CDR3 has 16 amino acids. Trimming removed 2 bases from V and 6 bases from J, with 20 bases in between. Per germline, CDR1 MNHEY and CDR2 SVGAGI. The starting material was peripheral blood, obtained before neoadjuvant nivolumab, alone or with ipilimumab. This clonotype originated in an adult with non-small cell lung cancer. This chain uses TRBV6-5 with TRBJ2-7; TRBD1 is a possible D gene (8 bases). CDR3 protein: CASSYGGGTGLREQYF. DNA for the CDR3: TGTGCCAGCAGTTACGGGGGGGGGACAGGTCTCCGCGAGCAGTACTTC.